These 19 T cell receptor beta chains were sequenced from one sample in a study of shared clonotypes between healthy human individuals. Libraries were prepared by immunoSEQ multiplex PCR; TCRdb keeps only in-frame clonotypes and omits some of them. The sample records fewer than 2.5 million clones, more than 85% being singletons. Material: naive CD4+ T cells from PBMCs. Subset described: CD45RA+ positively selected. The receptors were sampled from a young man in good health. Some clones in this sample may be carry-over from other donors' samples.

A single count supports this clone. The chain uses TRBV18 and TRBJ2-5, with D maybe TRBD2 (6 bases). The DNA end is more similar to TRBJ2-7, so the J call may be wrong. The germline gives CDR1 KGHSH, CDR2 LQKENI. This CDR3 has 15 residues. The CDR3 DNA follows: TGTGCCAGCTCACCAGTCCAGGGAGGCGCCTACGAGCAGTACTTC. Encoded protein: CASSPVQGGAYEQYF.

The gene calls are TRBV2 and TRBJ2-1; no clear D gene. The CDR3 has 15 amino acids. Germline assignment: CDR1 SNHLY and CDR2 FYNNEI. V gave up 5 bases and J gave up 0 bases, with 11 bases separating them. The CDR3 region is CASSMSQSSYNEQFF. In DNA form, the CDR3 reads TGTGCCAGCAGTATGAGCCAAAGCTCCTACAATGAGCAGTTCTTC. The variable domain in full, with the rest retrieved from reference TRBV2 and TRBJ2-1, is EPEVTQTPSHQVTQMGQEVILRCVPISNHLYFYWYRQILGQKVEFLVSFYNNEISEKSEIFDDQFSVERPDGSNFTLKIRSTKLEDSAMYFCASSMSQSSYNEQFFGPGTRLTVL.

The chain carries TRBV6-6 and TRBJ1-6, with 8 nucleotides matching TRBD1. From germline, CDR1 is MNHNY and CDR2 SVGAGI (reference sequence). V trimming: 5 bases; J trimming: 8 bases; junction bases outside the gene matches: 5. This CDR3 region has 14 residues. The CDR3 nucleotides read TGTGCCAGCAGTAACACGGACAGGGATTCACCCCTCCACTTT. Translated: CASSNTDRDSPLHF.

This rearrangement joins TRBV28 to TRBJ1-1, with D possibly being TRBD1 (6 bases). Germline V CDR1 and CDR2: MDHEN, SYDVKM. V lost 5 bases, J lost 1 base, and 17 bases lay in between. This CDR3 is built from 16 residues. CDR3 DNA sequence: TGTGCCAGCAGTCCCGTAGGGGGGTTGGCGAACACTGAAGCTTTCTTT. It yields the protein CASSPVGGLANTEAFF.

The rearrangement joins TRBV14 to TRBJ2-7; TRBD1 aligns across 7 bases. V shed 1 base, J shed 2 bases, and the junction held 5 bases outside the gene matches. CDR3 length equals 15 residues. Germline V gene sequence: CDR1 SGHDN, CDR2 FVKESK. CDR3 protein: CASSQGGTVAYEQYF. The CDR3 coding sequence is TGTGCCAGCAGCCAAGGGGGGACAGTTGCCTACGAGCAGTACTTC.

Note on this clone: The sample holds other DNA sequences that translate to the same CDR3. CDR3 DNA sequence: TGCGCCAGCAGCTTGTTTGCGGGAGGGAACACCGGGGAGCTGTTTTTT. This translates into CASSLFAGGNTGELFF. The chain has TRBV5-1 and TRBJ2-2, with 8 bases matching TRBD2. In germline, CDR1 is SGHRS, CDR2 YFSETQ. V trimming: 1 base; J trimming: 1 base; junction bases outside the gene matches: 3. The CDR3 contains 16 residues.

The rearrangement links TRBV10-2 to TRBJ1-1; the match to TRBD1 covers 9 bases. V lost 6 bases, J lost 6 bases, and 5 bases stayed unmatched. This CDR3 has 13 amino acids. The V gene's germline CDR1 is WSHSY and CDR2 SAAADI. The CDR3 nucleotides read TGCGCCAGCAGGGGACAGGGCGTTCCTGAAGCTTTCTTT. This codes for CASRGQGVPEAFF.

The CDR3 nucleotides are TGTGCCATCAGCCCCGGATCCGAGACCTCCTACGAGCAGTACTTC. Translated, it gives CAISPGSETSYEQYF. V usage is TRBV10-3 and J usage is TRBJ2-7; D remains unclear. This CDR3 is built from 15 residues. V was shortened by 6 bases and J by 0 bases, with 15 bases between the two germline ends. The V gene's germline CDR1 is ENHRY and CDR2 SYGVKD.

This clone appeared once. The rearrangement joins TRBV5-6 to TRBJ2-6; TRBD1 is a possible D gene (6 bases). The CDR3 loop spans 16 amino acids. The germline V and J ends were trimmed by 5 bases and 0 bases, with 12 bases remaining between them. The germline gives CDR1 SGHDT, CDR2 YYEEEE. CDR3 bases: TGTGCCAGCAGTCTGGACAGCCACTCTGGGGCCAACGTCCTGACTTTC. It codes for CASSLDSHSGANVLTF.

This clone was found once. CDR3 in amino acids: CASSPNRDNNQPQHF. In DNA form, the CDR3 reads TGTGCCAGCAGCCCAAACCGGGACAACAATCAGCCCCAGCATTTT. The chain links TRBV7-2 to TRBJ1-5; weak D call: TRBD1 (6 bases). Germline lookup yields CDR1 SGHTA and CDR2 FQGNSA. V lost 5 bases and J 3 bases, leaving 14 bases between the germline ends. The CDR3 is 15 residues long.

This rearrangement joins TRBV7-6 to TRBJ1-3; 7 bases are shared with TRBD1. Trimming at V came to 6 bases and at J to 5 bases, leaving 7 bases not matched to a gene. There are 14 residues in the CDR3. Per the germline V gene, CDR1 is SGHVS and CDR2 is FNYEAQ. The CDR3 spells CASSSWDRRNTIYF. As DNA, the CDR3 is TGTGCCAGCAGTTCCTGGGACAGACGAAACACCATATATTTT.

This chain connects TRBV6-1 to TRBJ1-1; tentative D call: TRBD1 (5 bases). This CDR3 is 13 amino acids long. V was clipped by 6 bases and J by 1 base, with 9 bases between them. Germline-derived CDR1 and CDR2 are MNHNS and SASEGT. The CDR3 loop reads CASSIGTNTEAFF. CDR3 DNA: TGTGCCAGCAGCATCGGGACGAACACTGAAGCTTTCTTT.

The chain uses TRBV27 and TRBJ1-4; 8 nucleotides align to TRBD1. V dropped 6 bases and J dropped 8; count of bases not matched to a gene: 8. Germline CDR1 and CDR2: MNHEY and SMNVEV (reference sequence). The CDR3 consists of 14 residues. The CDR3 here is CASRKQGVGEKLFF. CDR3 nucleotides: TGTGCCAGCAGGAAACAGGGGGTAGGGGAAAAACTGTTTTTT.

Points on this clone: This sample includes further DNA sequences coding for the same CDR3. V is TRBV5-1 and J is TRBJ2-1, with 9 bases fitting TRBD2. The CDR3 has 15 amino acids. The trim removed 4 bases at V and 1 base at J, leaving 3 bases unmatched. CDR1 and CDR2 from the germline V gene are SGHRS and YFSETQ. The DNA of the CDR3 is TGCGCCAGCAGCCAGACTAGCGGATCCTACAATGAGCAGTTCTTC. This encodes CASSQTSGSYNEQFF.

Here the CDR3 DNA reads TGCGCCAGCAGTGTAGGACTAGCGGGAGGGACAGATACGCAGTATTTT. Translated, it gives CASSVGLAGGTDTQYF. The chain joins TRBV10-1 to TRBJ2-3, with TRBD2 identical over 15 bases. J lost 3 bases, V lost 4 bases, and 2 bases had no gene match. The CDR3 runs to 16 residues. Germline values: CDR1 WNHNN, CDR2 SYGVQD (reference sequence).

This sequence joins TRBV18 and TRBJ2-7; D unresolved. Trimming stripped 6 bases from V and 3 bases from J, with 12 bases between. The CDR3 is 13 residues long. Looked up from germline, CDR1 is KGHSH and CDR2 is LQKENI. The CDR3 region is CASSPPSRYEQYF. The CDR3 DNA follows: TGTGCCAGCTCTCCGCCCAGCCGCTACGAGCAGTACTTC.

This sequence joins TRBV7-9 and TRBJ2-3; D remains unclear. CDR1 and CDR2 (germline): SEHNR, FQNEAQ (reference sequence). This CDR3 has 15 residues. The germline V and J ends were trimmed by 5 bases and 4 bases, with 16 bases remaining between them. The CDR3 sequence is CASSHDLNLPDTQYF. CDR3 bases: TGTGCCAGCAGCCACGACTTAAACCTCCCAGATACGCAGTATTTT.

This chain uses TRBV11-2 with TRBJ2-2; D is ambiguous. The CDR3 sequence is 16 residues long. The V gene lost 2 bases and the J gene lost 4 bases, with 14 bases spanning the gap. CDR1 and CDR2 (germline): SGHAT, FQNNGV. The CDR3 loop is CASSLFAGSGTGELFF. The CDR3 nucleotides read TGTGCCAGCAGCTTATTTGCAGGCTCGGGCACCGGGGAGCTGTTTTTT.

The chain joins TRBV14 to TRBJ1-4; D call uncertain. Trimming shortened V by 4 bases and J by 3 bases, and 12 bases separated the two germline ends. Germline values: CDR1 SGHDN, CDR2 FVKESK. This CDR3 is 15 amino acids long. Written as DNA, the CDR3 is TGTGCCAGCAGCCTGAGACCCGGCCCTAATGAAAAACTGTTTTTT. This encodes CASSLRPGPNEKLFF. The full variable domain, completed using reference TRBV14 and TRBJ1-4, is EAGVTQFPSHSVIEKGQTVTLRCDPISGHDNLYWYRRVMGKEIKFLLHFVKESKQDESGMPNNRFLAERTGGTYSTLKVQPAELEDSGVYFCASSLRPGPNEKLFFGSGTQLSVL.